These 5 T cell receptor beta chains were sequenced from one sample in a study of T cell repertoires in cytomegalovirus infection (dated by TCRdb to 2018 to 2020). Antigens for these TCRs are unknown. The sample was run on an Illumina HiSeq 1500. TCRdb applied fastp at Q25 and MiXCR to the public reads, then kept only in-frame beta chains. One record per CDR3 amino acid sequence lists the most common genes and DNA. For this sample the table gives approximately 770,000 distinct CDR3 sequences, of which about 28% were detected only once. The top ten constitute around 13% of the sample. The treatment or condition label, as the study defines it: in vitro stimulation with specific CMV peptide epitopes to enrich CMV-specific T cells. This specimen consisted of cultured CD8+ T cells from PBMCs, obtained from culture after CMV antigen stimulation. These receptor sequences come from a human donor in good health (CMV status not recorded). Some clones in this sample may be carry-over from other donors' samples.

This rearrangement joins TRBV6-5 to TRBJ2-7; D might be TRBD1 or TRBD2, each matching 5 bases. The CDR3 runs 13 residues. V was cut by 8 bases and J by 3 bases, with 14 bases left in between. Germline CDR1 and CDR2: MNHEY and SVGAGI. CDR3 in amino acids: CASHSEGYYEQYF. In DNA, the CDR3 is TGTGCCAGCCATTCCGAGGGGTACTACGAGCAGTACTTC.

In DNA form, the CDR3 reads TGTGCCAGCAGCGCCCGACTAGACAGGCTGGATGAGCAGTTCTTC. It yields the protein CASSARLDRLDEQFF. The chain carries TRBV7-3 and TRBJ2-1; D is perhaps TRBD1 or TRBD2 (6 bases each). V was trimmed by 5 bases and J by 8 bases, leaving 19 bases between them. This CDR3 is built from 15 residues. CDR1 and CDR2 from the germline V gene are SGHTA and FQGTGA.

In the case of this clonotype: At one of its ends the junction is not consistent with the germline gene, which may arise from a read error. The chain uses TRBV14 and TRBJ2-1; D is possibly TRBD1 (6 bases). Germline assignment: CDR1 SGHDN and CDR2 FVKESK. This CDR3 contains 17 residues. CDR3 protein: CASSQDADSNILGNRIF. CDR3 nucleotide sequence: TGTGCCAGCAGCCAAGATGCGGACAGCAATATACTTGGCAACAGGATCTTC.

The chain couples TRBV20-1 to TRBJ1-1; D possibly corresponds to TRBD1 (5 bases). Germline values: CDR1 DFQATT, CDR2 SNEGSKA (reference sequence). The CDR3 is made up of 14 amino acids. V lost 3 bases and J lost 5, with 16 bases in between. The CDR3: CSASIRARVTEAFF. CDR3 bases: TGCAGTGCTAGCATCAGGGCCAGGGTGACTGAAGCTTTCTTT.

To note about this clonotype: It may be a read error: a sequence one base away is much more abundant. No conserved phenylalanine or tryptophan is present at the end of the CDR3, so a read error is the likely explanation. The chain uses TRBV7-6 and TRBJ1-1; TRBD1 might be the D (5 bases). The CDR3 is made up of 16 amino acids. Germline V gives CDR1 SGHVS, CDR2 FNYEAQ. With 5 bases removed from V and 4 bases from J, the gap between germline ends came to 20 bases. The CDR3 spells CASSPDGQGEGTEAFY. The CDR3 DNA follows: TGTGCCAGCAGCCCAGATGGCCAGGGTGAGGGCACTGAAGCTTTCTAT.